The rows below give T cell receptor beta chains drawn from one sample of a study of early T cells in non-severe SARS-CoV-2 infection. Using its own MiXCR run on the 5' RACE reads, TCRdb lists one record per CDR3 protein. Of over 85,000 distinct CDR3 sequences in the sample, roughly 12% are singletons; the top ten hold about 4%. This specimen consisted of whole blood, obtained at baseline. The receptors stem from an adult who was a healthcare worker with PCR-confirmed SARS-CoV-2 infection or an uninfected control (not recorded which). The CDR3 runs from the conserved cysteine through the conserved F or W. Each record gives: clone size, V gene, D gene, J gene, CDR3 DNA, CDR3 protein. The D gene is left open where the match is weak. Rows give clone size only sometimes, using once, few, many, or a class for an expanded clone.

.,TRBV29-1,.,TRBJ2-7,TGCAGCGTTGAACCCCTAAGGCAAGGGAGCGAGCAGTACTTC,CSVEPLRQGSEQYF
.,TRBV2,.,TRBJ1-1,TGTGCCAGTCTCGTCCGGATACAGAACACTGAAGCTTTCTTT,CASLVRIQNTEAFF
few,TRBV4-1,TRBD2,TRBJ2-3,TGCGCCAGCAGCCAAGTCGAGCGAATTAGCGGGCACGATACGCAGTATTTT,CASSQVERISGHDTQYF
.,TRBV5-1,.,TRBJ1-3,TGCGCCAGCAGCAAGACAGACTCTGGAAACACCATATATTTT,CASSKTDSGNTIYF
few,TRBV29-1,TRBD1,TRBJ2-7,TGCAGCGTTGAAGTAGGGACAGGGCGAAAGAAGCAGTACTTC,CSVEVGTGRKKQYF
few,TRBV11-2,TRBD2,TRBJ2-1,TGTGCCAGCAGCCCTAGCGGGAGGTATTACAATGAGCAGTTCTTC,CASSPSGRYYNEQFF
few,TRBV20-1,.,TRBJ1-5,TGCAGTGCTAGAGGGAGCGGCAGGGTGGGAAATCAGCCCCAGCATTTT,CSARGSGRVGNQPQHF
few,TRBV20-1,.,TRBJ1-6,TGCAGTGCTAGAGTAGCCGACAGCCTTAATTCACCCCTCCACTTT,CSARVADSLNSPLHF
few,TRBV12-3/TRBV12-4,.,TRBJ2-1,TGTGCCAGCAGTTTATCGACCAGGGAGCCTAGCTACAATGAGCAGTTCTTC,CASSLSTREPSYNEQFF
many,TRBV7-2,.,TRBJ1-1,TGTGCCAGCAGCTTATCAGCCCGGAACACTGAAGCTTTCTTT,CASSLSARNTEAFF
.,TRBV14,TRBD1,TRBJ1-1,TGTGCCAGCAGCCAAAGAACCCGGGACAGGGGAACGGCTTTCTTT,CASSQRTRDRGTAFF
few,TRBV9,.,TRBJ2-1,TGTGCCAGCAGCGTAGCGCCGGGCCTTATGGATGAGCAGTTCTTC,CASSVAPGLMDEQFF
few,TRBV28,TRBD1,TRBJ2-7,TGTGCCAGCAGTTTAACCTCGACAGGGCGCTACGAGCAGTACTTC,CASSLTSTGRYEQYF
.,TRBV5-1,.,TRBJ2-1,TGCGCCAGCAGCTCCCCTATGGGGGGGCCCTGGGATGAGCAGTTCTTC,CASSSPMGGPWDEQFF
few,TRBV15,TRBD2,TRBJ2-3,TGTGCCACCAGCAGAGATATCGGGAGGACCACAGATACGCAGTATTTT,CATSRDIGRTTDTQYF
many,TRBV29-1,.,TRBJ1-2,TGCAGCGTTGAAGGGTTCGGCTATGGCTACACCTTC,CSVEGFGYGYTF
many,TRBV4-1,.,TRBJ2-7,TGCGCCAGCAGCCTCAGAGGAGGCGAGCAGTACTTC,CASSLRGGEQYF
few,TRBV20-1,TRBD2,TRBJ2-3,TGCAGTGCTAGCCGCGGGAGAACAGATACGCAGTATTTT,CSASRGRTDTQYF
.,TRBV20-1,TRBD2,TRBJ2-1,TGCAGTGCTGGAAGAACTAGCGGGAGGATCTATGAGCAGTTCTTC,CSAGRTSGRIYEQFF
few,TRBV5-3,.,TRBJ2-1,TGTGCCAGAAGCTTGGAGGACCCTAGGATTAATCGAGACCCCTACAATGAGCAGTTCTTC,CARSLEDPRINRDPYNEQFF
.,TRBV7-7,TRBD2,TRBJ2-5,TGTGCTAGCAGCGCGGGACTAGAGCGGGAGACCCAGTACTTC,CASSAGLERETQYF
few,TRBV27,TRBD1,TRBJ2-5,TGTGCCAGCAGCAACAGGGGCTCGGAGACCCAGTACTTC,CASSNRGSETQYF
few,TRBV5-1,.,TRBJ2-3,TGCGCCAGCAGAAGCGCCGCCAGAGTTAGCACAGATACGCAGTATTTT,CASRSAARVSTDTQYF
.,TRBV12-3/TRBV12-4,TRBD2,TRBJ2-1,TGTGCCAGCAGTGCTGGGACTAGCGGGAGGGATGAGCAGTTCTTC,CASSAGTSGRDEQFF
few,TRBV10-3,.,TRBJ2-1,TGTGCCATCAGTGGAGGAGTCTTCAATGAGCAGTTCTTC,CAISGGVFNEQFF